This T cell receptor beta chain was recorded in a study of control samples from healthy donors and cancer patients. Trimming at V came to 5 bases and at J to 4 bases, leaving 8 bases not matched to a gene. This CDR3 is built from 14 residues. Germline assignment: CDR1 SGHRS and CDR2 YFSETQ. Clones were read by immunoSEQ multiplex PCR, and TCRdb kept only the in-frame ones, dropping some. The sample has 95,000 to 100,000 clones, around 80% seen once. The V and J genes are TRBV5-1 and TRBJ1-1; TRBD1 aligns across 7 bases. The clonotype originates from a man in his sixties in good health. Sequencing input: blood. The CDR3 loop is CASRNNRGSTEAFF. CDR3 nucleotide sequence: TGCGCCAGCAGGAACAACAGGGGTTCCACTGAAGCTTTCTTT.